This T cell receptor beta chain was identified in a study of early stage breast cancer tumors. Whole-study context: ER+/PR+/HER2- status applied to about 70% of the 16 invasive breast tumors. Among about twelve ER+/PR+/HER2- tumors, eight were ductal, four lobular. Each sample averaged approximately 9.8-fold read coverage.

Germline CDR1 and CDR2: LGHNA and YSLEER. The J segment lost 8 bases and the V segment lost 1 base, leaving 10 bases of the junction unmatched. The CDR3 runs 16 residues. Blood replicates held 0.5 ug DNA, tumor or normal breast roughly 1.5 ug, two each. Using immunoSEQ multiplex PCR, the repertoire was profiled, and TCRdb retains in-frame clones only, with some absent. This table holds tens of thousands of clones, more than 60% found once. This sequence joins TRBV4-3 and TRBJ2-1; TRBD2 aligns across 8 bases. The origin of this receptor is a person aged 55 to 75 with breast cancer. Specimen: blood. The CDR3: CASSQAKTGGPDEQFF. The CDR3 DNA sequence: TGCGCCAGCAGCCAAGCAAAAACGGGAGGGCCCGATGAGCAGTTCTTC.